Listed below are T cell receptor beta chains from one sample, sequenced in a study of circulating and synovial CD4+ cells in juvenile arthritis. The data were produced by immunoSEQ multiplex PCR, yet TCRdb's version contains in-frame clones alone and is incomplete. In the table there are about 30,000 clones, about 93% of which are singletons. Sequencing was done on a sample of CD4+ T cells from blood. The receptors originated from a human donor with juvenile idiopathic arthritis. Each CDR3 is given with its conserved first and last residue.

v_gene: TRBV5-1
CDR3aa: CASSRGSTYEQYF

v_gene: TRBV2
CDR3aa: CASTLDSSNGYTF

v_gene: TRBV28
CDR3aa: CASSFNRGTTDTQYF

v_gene: TRBV7-9
CDR3aa: CASSFMRNYNEQFF

v_gene: TRBV7-5
CDR3aa: CVRSSVGTSGRATTYEQYF

v_gene: TRBV27
CDR3aa: CASRSHRDRVYEQYF

v_gene: TRBV5-1
CDR3aa: CASSLRWTSGVSYEQYF

v_gene: TRBV15
CDR3aa: CATSRDLRGDTQYF

v_gene: TRBV27
CDR3aa: CASSLAGNSYNEQFF

v_gene: TRBV29-1
CDR3aa: CSVTGTSGTGDTQYF

v_gene: TRBV6-1
CDR3aa: CASSDRDRGGVDEQYF

v_gene: TRBV9
CDR3aa: CASSVAPSGPGNEQFF

v_gene: TRBV29-1
CDR3aa: CSVEDPWQGFAGELFF